This TCR beta chain was observed in a study of T-cell reconstitution after alpha-beta-depleted transplantation in children. This CDR3 region has 15 residues. V shed 4 bases and J 7 bases; nucleotides not matched to a gene: 7. Germline lookup yields CDR1 SGHTS and CDR2 YDEGEE. This clonotype was seen repeatedly, ten times or more. For TCRbeta, the library was prepared with unique molecular identifiers. TCRdb re-called the PCR reads with MiXCR, one entry per CDR3 protein. The sample lists approximately 300,000 distinct CDR3 sequences; more than 9% were seen once. The TCR sequence derives from a male patient between 2 and 10 years old who had a stem cell transplant for chronic granulomatous disease, so the T cells may come from the graft donor. Source: peripheral blood, taken 180 days after TCRalphabeta/CD19-depleted stem cell transplant. The rearrangement uses TRBV5-8 and TRBJ2-1; 11 nucleotides match TRBD1. CDR3 residues: CASSTGTGGWNEQFF. The DNA of the CDR3 is TGTGCCAGCAGCACCGGGACAGGGGGGTGGAATGAGCAGTTCTTC.